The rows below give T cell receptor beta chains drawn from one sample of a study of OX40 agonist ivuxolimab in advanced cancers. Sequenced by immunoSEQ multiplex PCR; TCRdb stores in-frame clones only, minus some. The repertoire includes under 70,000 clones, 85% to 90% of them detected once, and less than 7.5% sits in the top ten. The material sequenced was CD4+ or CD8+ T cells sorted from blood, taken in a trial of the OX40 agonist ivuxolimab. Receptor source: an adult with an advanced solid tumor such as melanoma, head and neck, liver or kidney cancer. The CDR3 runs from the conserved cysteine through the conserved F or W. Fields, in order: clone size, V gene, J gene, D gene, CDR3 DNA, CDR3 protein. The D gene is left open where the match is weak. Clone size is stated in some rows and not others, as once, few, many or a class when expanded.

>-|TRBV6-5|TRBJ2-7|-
TGTGCCAGCAGTGGCGGACAGAACGCCTTTTACGAGCAGTACTTC
CASSGGQNAFYEQYF
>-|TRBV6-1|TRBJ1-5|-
TGTGCCAGCAGTGAAGTAGGCTTCGGGGATCAGCCCCAGCATTTT
CASSEVGFGDQPQHF
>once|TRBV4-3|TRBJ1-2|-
TGCGCCAGCAGCCAAGATCGTGGGGTAGCTAACTATGGCTACACCTTC
CASSQDRGVANYGYTF
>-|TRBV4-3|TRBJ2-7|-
TGCGCCAGCAGCCGAACGGTGAACCCCGGCGAGCAGTACTTC
CASSRTVNPGEQYF
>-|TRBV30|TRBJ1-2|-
TGTGCCTGGAGTGTACAGGGTGGCTACACCTTC
CAWSVQGGYTF
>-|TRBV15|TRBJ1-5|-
TGTGCCACCAGCAGATTTCGGAGCAATCAGCCCCAGCATTTT
CATSRFRSNQPQHF
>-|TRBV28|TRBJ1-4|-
TGTGCCAGCAGTTCCTTGTCGACAGGCCCCGAAGTAGGAAAACTGTTTTTT
CASSSLSTGPEVGKLFF
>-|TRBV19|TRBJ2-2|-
TGTGCCAGTACGGTACGGTGGGCTACCGGGGAGCTGTTTTTT
CASTVRWATGELFF
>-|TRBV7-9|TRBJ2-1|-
TGTGCCAGCAGCGGGGGGACACTTTACAATGAGCAGTTCTTC
CASSGGTLYNEQFF
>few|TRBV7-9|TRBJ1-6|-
TGTGCCAGCAGTTCGGCCCGGAGATCACCCCTCCACTTT
CASSSARRSPLHF
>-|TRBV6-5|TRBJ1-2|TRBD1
TGTGCCAGTCGGACAGGATATGGCTACACCTTC
CASRTGYGYTF
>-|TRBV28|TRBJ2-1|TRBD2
TGTGCCAGCAGTTTACCTCTCCCTAGGACTAGCGGGATGGACAATGAGCAGTTCTTC
CASSLPLPRTSGMDNEQFF
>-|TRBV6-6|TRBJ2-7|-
TGTGCCAGCAGGCCCTCCGTTGGGTCCTACGAGCAGTACTTC
CASRPSVGSYEQYF
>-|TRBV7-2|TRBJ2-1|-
TGTGCCAGCAGCACCCATCAGGGATACAATGAGCAGTTCTTC
CASSTHQGYNEQFF
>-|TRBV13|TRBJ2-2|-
TGTGCCAGCAGCCCGTTAACTAGCAGGTATACCGGGGAGCTGTTTTTT
CASSPLTSRYTGELFF
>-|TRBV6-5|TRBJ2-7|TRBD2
TGTGCCAGCAGTCGCAGGGCTAGCGGGAGTTACGAGCAGTACTTC
CASSRRASGSYEQYF
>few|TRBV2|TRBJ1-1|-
TGTGCCAGCTCTAAGGGTGTCACTGAAGCTTTCTTT
CASSKGVTEAFF
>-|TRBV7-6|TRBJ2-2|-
TGTGCCAGCAGCTTAGCCTACACCGGGGAGCTGTTTTTT
CASSLAYTGELFF
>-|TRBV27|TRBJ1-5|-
TGTGCCAGCAGTTTCGGGACACATAGCAATCAGCCCCAGCATTTT
CASSFGTHSNQPQHF
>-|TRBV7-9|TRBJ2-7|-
TGTGCCAGCAGCCCCATGGGGGGGGGCGGCTACGAGCAGTACTTC
CASSPMGGGGYEQYF
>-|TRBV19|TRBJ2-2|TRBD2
TGTGCCAGTAGTTTCGGACTAGCGGGAGAGACGAACACCGGGGAGCTGTTTTTT
CASSFGLAGETNTGELFF
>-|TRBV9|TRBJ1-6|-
TGTGCCAGCAGCGTCTTTCCTGGGGACGTGCATTCACCCCTCCACTTT
CASSVFPGDVHSPLHF
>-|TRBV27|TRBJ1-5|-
TGTGCCAGCAGTTTAGATTATAGCAATCAGCCCCAGCATTTT
CASSLDYSNQPQHF
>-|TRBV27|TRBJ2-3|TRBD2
TGTGCCAGCGGAACAACAGCGGGGGACTTTGCCTATGCGCAGTATTTT
CASGTTAGDFAYAQYF
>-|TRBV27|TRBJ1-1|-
TGTGCCAGCAGTTTTAGGGGAAACACTGAAGCTTTCTTT
CASSFRGNTEAFF
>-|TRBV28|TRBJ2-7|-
TGTGCCAGCAGTTTAACTAGTCCCGAGCAGTACTTC
CASSLTSPEQYF
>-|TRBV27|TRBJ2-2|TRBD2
TGTGCCAGCAGTCTCTTAGCGGGAGCTGCGGGCACCGGGGAGCTGTTTTTT
CASSLLAGAAGTGELFF
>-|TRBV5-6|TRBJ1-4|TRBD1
TGTGCCAGCAGCTTGGCGACAGGGGTAAATGAAAAACTGTTTTTT
CASSLATGVNEKLFF
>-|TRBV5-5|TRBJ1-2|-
TGTGCCAGCAGCCCAACAGGGCTAGCCCTCTATGGCTACACCTTC
CASSPTGLALYGYTF
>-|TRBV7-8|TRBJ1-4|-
TGTGCCAGCAGTTACGACAGGCTAGAACTGTTTTTT
CASSYDRLELFF
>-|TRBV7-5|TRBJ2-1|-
TGTGCCAGAAGCGCATCCGGGACTAGCGGGGGGGCCGGAAATGAGCAGTTCTTC
CARSASGTSGGAGNEQFF
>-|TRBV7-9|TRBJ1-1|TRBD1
TGTGCCAGCAGCTTTCGGACAGGGCGGGGAGCTTTCTTT
CASSFRTGRGAFF
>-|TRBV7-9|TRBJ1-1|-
TGTGCCAGCAGCCCCGGGACCCCTGAAGCTTTCTTT
CASSPGTPEAFF
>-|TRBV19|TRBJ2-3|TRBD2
TGTGCCAGTAGTCCCGTGGGACTAGCGGGGGGGCCTGGGACAGATACGCAGTATTTT
CASSPVGLAGGPGTDTQYF
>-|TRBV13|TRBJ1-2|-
TGTGCCAGCACCTTGGGGGGCGCCGCCTATGGCTACACCTTC
CASTLGGAAYGYTF
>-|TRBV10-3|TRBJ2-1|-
TGTGCCATCAGTGACCCAGGGAGGAATGAGCAGTTCTTC
CAISDPGRNEQFF
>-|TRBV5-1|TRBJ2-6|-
TGCGCCAGCAGCTCCTCAGGGACTGGGGCCAACGTCCTGACTTTC
CASSSSGTGANVLTF
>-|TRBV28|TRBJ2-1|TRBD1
TGTGCCAGCAGTTCCGCCGGGACAGGGGATCTCAATGAGCAGTTCTTC
CASSSAGTGDLNEQFF
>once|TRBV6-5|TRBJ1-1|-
TGTGCCAGCAGCGCCGTTTCGGGAGGTAACACTGAAGCTTTCTTT
CASSAVSGGNTEAFF
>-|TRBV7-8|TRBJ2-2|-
TGTGCCAGCAGCGCAGGGACTTACCCTGGGGAGCTGTTTTTT
CASSAGTYPGELFF
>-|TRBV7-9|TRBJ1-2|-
TGTGCCAGCAGCCCCGGGCATCTGGGCTATGGCTACACCTTC
CASSPGHLGYGYTF
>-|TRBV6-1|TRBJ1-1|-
TGTGCCAGCAGTCTCGGGATTGAAGCTTTCTTT
CASSLGIEAFF